This T cell receptor (beta chain) was profiled in a study of T cell repertoires in cytomegalovirus infection. Looking at the study overall: Both recently identified HLA-C-restricted and well-studied HLA-B-restricted CMV epitopes were used in the study. Matching HLA type and CMV infection were both indicated by public TCR beta signatures.

This clonotype was counted at least ten times. Its antigen is not identified. Study-wide points: Based on cumulative public TCR beta family frequency, carriers of CMV plus the relevant HLA were identified. HLA-C-restricted CMV-specific TCR beta clonotypes were dominant in the ex vivo response.

TCRdb reanalysed the reads using MiXCR and keeps one entry per CDR3 protein. The sample lists 140,000 to 150,000 distinct CDR3 sequences, around 30% occurring once. This CDR3 has 14 residues. The V and J ends lost 10 bases and 1 base respectively, with 16 bases between them. This rearrangement joins TRBV12-3 or TRBV12-4 to TRBJ2-5, with D perhaps being TRBD1 or TRBD2 (5 bases each). Material: CD8+ T cells from cultured PBMCs, obtained from culture after CMV antigen stimulation. The TCR originated in a human donor in good health (CMV status not recorded). Some clones in this sample may be carry-over from other donors' samples. Written as DNA, the CDR3 is TGTGCCATCTCTGTAACCGGGACCCAAGAGACCCAGTACTTC. Translated: CAISVTGTQETQYF.